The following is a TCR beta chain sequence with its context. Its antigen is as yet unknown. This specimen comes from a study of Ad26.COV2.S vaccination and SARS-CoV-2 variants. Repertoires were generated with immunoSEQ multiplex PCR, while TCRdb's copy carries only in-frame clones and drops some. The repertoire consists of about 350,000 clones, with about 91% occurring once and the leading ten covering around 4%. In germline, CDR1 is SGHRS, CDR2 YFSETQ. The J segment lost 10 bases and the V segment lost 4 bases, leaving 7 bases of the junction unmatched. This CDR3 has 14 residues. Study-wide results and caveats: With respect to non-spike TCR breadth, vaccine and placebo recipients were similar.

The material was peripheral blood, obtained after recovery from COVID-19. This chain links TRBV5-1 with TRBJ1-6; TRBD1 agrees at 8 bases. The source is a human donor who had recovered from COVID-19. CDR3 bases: TGCGCCAGCAGCCCTCAGGGGGCACAATCACCCCTCCACTTT. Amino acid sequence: CASSPQGAQSPLHF.